Given below is one T cell receptor (beta chain) in context. Its specificity is not known. This specimen comes from a study of a mutant IDH1 vaccine in newly diagnosed glioma. Study-level background: Treated patients comprised around 60% males and roughly 40% females, mean age roughly 40 years.

Time point of the sample: week 5, during vaccination. In the vaccine, a single dose held 300 ug of the mutant IDH1 20-mer peptide, along with topical imiquimod. Here immunoSEQ multiplex PCR was the method, and the copy in TCRdb shows in-frame clones only, minus some. This table holds 35,000 or so clones, about 86% found once. The CDR3 has 13 amino acids. V shed 6 bases and J shed 6 bases, with 14 bases lying between them. Germline assignment: CDR1 SGHTA and CDR2 FQGNSA. The chain links TRBV7-2 to TRBJ1-2; TRBD1 is a possible D gene (5 bases). The TCR was taken from a young man with glioma. The starting material was PBMCs, obtained from a glioma patient whose treatment included an IDH1 peptide vaccine. CDR3 coding DNA: TGTGCCAGCAGTCCCGGGACCGATGATGGCTACACCTTC. Its protein product is CASSPGTDDGYTF.